This T cell receptor beta chain comes out of a study of blood T cell repertoires in COVID-19. Between the trimmed V and J ends, which lost 6 bases and 7 bases, there was a span of 12 bases. This CDR3 has 11 residues. Germline V gene lookup returns CDR1 DFQATT and CDR2 SNEGSKA (reference sequence). This clone appeared many times. Repertoires were generated with immunoSEQ multiplex PCR, while TCRdb's copy carries only in-frame clones and drops some. The table has around 300,000 clones, 75% to 85% seen once. The sequenced sample consisted of peripheral blood. The sequence was collected from a human donor in a cohort sampled during active COVID-19. The chain combines TRBV20-1 with TRBJ1-1; possibly TRBD1 for D (6 bases). The CDR3 DNA reads as TGCAGTGCCATTCCAGGGGTTGAAGCTTTCTTT. It is translated as CSAIPGVEAFF.